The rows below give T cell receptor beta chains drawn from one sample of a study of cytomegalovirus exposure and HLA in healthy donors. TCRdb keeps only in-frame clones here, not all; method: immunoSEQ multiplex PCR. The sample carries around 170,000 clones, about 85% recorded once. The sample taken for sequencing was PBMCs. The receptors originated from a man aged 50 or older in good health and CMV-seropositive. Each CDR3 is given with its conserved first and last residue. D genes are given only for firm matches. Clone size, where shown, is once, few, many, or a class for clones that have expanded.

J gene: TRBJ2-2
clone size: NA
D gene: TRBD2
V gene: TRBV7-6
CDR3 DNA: TGTGCCAGCAGCTTACTCGTGCTAGCGGGCACCGGGGAGCTGTTTTTT
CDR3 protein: CASSLLVLAGTGELFF

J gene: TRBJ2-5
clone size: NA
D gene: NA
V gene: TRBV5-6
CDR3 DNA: TGTGCCAGCAGTCCTAAGCTTAGGACAGCGGGAAAGCAGACCCAGTACTTC
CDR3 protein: CASSPKLRTAGKQTQYF

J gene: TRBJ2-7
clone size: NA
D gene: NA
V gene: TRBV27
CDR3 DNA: TGTGCCAGCAGTCTCCTCGGGGGTTTCTCCTACGAGCAGTACTTC
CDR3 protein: CASSLLGGFSYEQYF

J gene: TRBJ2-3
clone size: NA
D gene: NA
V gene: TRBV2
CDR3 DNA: TGTGCCAGCAGGGGGGACTCAGATACGCAGTATTTT
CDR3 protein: CASRGDSDTQYF

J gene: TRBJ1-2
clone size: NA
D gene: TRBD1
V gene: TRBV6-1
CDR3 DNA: TGTGCCAGCAGTAACGGGGGGACAGGGGACTATGGCTACACCTTC
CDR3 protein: CASSNGGTGDYGYTF

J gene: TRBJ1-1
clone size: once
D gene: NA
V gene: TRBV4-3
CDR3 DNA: TGCGCCAGCAGCCAAGATAGGCGAGGGGAAGCTTTCTTT
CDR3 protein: CASSQDRRGEAFF

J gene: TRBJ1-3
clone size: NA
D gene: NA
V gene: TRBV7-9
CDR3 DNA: TGTGCCAGCAGCTCCCGGGATAGAGTCTCTGGAAACACCATATATTTT
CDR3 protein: CASSSRDRVSGNTIYF

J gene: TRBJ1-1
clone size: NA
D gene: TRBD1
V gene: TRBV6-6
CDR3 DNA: TGTGCCAGCAGTTACTCACAGGGGGGGGTGAACACTGAAGCTTTCTTT
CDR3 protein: CASSYSQGGVNTEAFF

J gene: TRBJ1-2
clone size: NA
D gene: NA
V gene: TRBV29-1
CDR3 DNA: TGCAGCGCACAGAGACGAGACTATGGCTACACCTTC
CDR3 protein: CSAQRRDYGYTF

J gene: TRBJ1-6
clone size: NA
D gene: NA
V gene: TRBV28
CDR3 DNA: TGTGCCAGCAGGCGGGACTATTCACCCCTCCACTTT
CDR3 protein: CASRRDYSPLHF

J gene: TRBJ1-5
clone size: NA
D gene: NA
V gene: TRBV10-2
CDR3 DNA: TGCGCCAGCAGTGAGGTGGGGGACTATCAGCCCCAGCATTTT
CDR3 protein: CASSEVGDYQPQHF

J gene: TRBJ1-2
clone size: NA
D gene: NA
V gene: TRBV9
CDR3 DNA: TGTGCCAGCAGCGCTCGGGACAAATCTAACTATGGCTACACCTTC
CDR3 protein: CASSARDKSNYGYTF

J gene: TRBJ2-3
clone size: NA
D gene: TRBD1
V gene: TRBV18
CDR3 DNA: TGTGCCAGCTCGGTTACAGGGGGATTCACAGATACGCAGTATTTT
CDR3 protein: CASSVTGGFTDTQYF

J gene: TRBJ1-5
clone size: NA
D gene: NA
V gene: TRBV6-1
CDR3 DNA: TGTGCCAGCAGTGACAACAGGGCTAGGAGTCAGCCCCAGCATTTT
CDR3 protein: CASSDNRARSQPQHF

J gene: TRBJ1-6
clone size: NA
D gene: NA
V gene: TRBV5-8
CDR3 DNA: TGTGCCAGCAGCTTCCTCTCTTCACCCCTCCACTTT
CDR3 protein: CASSFLSSPLHF

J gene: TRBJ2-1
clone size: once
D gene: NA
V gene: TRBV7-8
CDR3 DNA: TGTGCCAGCAGCTCAGGCTCCAATGAGCAGTTCTTC
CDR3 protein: CASSSGSNEQFF

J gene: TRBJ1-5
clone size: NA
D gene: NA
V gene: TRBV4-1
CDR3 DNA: TGCGCCAGCAGCCAAGATTTTCCCGGGGATCAGCCCCAGCATTTT
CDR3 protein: CASSQDFPGDQPQHF

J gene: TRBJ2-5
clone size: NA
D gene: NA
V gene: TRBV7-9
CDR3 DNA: TGTGCCAGCACCTTAGGACAGTCGGAGACCCAGTACTTC
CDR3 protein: CASTLGQSETQYF

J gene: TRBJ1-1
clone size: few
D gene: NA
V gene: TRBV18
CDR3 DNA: TGTGCCAGCACCGCTGTAGGGAGGGGAAACACTGAAGCTTTCTTT
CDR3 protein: CASTAVGRGNTEAFF

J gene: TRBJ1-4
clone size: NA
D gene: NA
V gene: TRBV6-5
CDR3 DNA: TGTGCCAGCAGTTCACACCGCGGTAATGAAAAACTGTTTTTT
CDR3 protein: CASSSHRGNEKLFF

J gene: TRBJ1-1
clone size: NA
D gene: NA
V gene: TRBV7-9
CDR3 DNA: TGCGCCAGCAGTTGGGAAGGGACATTGAACACTGAAGCTTTCTTT
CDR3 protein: CASSWEGTLNTEAFF